This T cell receptor (beta chain) is from a study of blood T cell repertoires in COVID-19. This clone was found a few times. The data were produced by immunoSEQ multiplex PCR, yet TCRdb's version contains in-frame clones alone and is incomplete. This table holds a few hundred thousand clones, 87% found once. Sequences were obtained from PBMCs or T cells enriched from blood (not recorded which). The sequence was obtained from a man aged 30 to 45 in a cohort exposed to, infected with or recovered from COVID-19 (not recorded which).

CDR3 protein: CATSTGTGSVTGANVLTF. The CDR3 DNA is TGTGCCACCAGCACCGGGACAGGGTCGGTAACTGGGGCCAACGTCCTGACTTTC. The rearrangement links TRBV15 to TRBJ2-6, with 9 positions matching TRBD1. V shed 4 bases and J 2 bases; nucleotides not matched to a gene: 9. The germline V gene has CDR1 LNHNV and CDR2 YYDKDF (reference sequence). This CDR3 spans 18 amino acids.